The clone carrying this T cell receptor (beta chain) was counted a few times. What it binds is unknown. Sequencing was at deep level. Spread over ten immunoSEQ deep assay plates, unsorted PBMC DNA underwent sequencing. Method: immunoSEQ multiplex PCR; TCRdb's copy keeps in-frame clones and lacks some. Seen here are 470,000 or so clones, around 73% observed once, and the top ten hold 12%. All the donors were Caucasian adults who lived in Nashville, Tennessee. The data derive from a study of shared clonotypes between healthy human individuals. Study findings and constraints: Clonotype sharing among donors was thought likely to change with sequencing depth.

The source is a woman aged 40 to 50 in good health. Some clones in this sample may be carry-over from other donors' samples. The sample was PBMCs.

The CDR3 DNA is TGTGCCAGTATTACCGGCAGGGGGAACACTGAAGCTTTCTTT. It codes for CASITGRGNTEAFF. The V call is TRBV19, the J call TRBJ1-1, with D tentatively TRBD1 (6 bases). Germline lookup yields CDR1 LNHDA and CDR2 SQIVND (reference sequence). This CDR3 region has 14 residues. Trimming left V 7 bases short and J 1 base short, with 13 bases between.